This passage covers 19 T cell receptor beta chains from one sample sequenced in a study of T cell repertoires in cytomegalovirus infection. TCRdb processed the reads anew with MiXCR; each CDR3 protein has one entry. The sample contains about 250,000 distinct CDR3 sequences, 15% to 20% of which appear only once. The sequenced sample was CD8+ T cells from PBMCs. The receptors were sampled from a human donor in good health (CMV status not recorded). Some clones in this sample may be carry-over from other donors' samples.

As concerns this clonotype: Sequence at one end of the junction differs from germline and may be a read error. This chain connects TRBV4-1 to TRBJ2-7; D not certain. In germline, CDR1 is MGHRA, CDR2 YSYEKL. The CDR3 length is 14 residues. The CDR3 reads CASSQDRSAYEQYF. The DNA for the CDR3 is TGCGCCAGTAGCCAAGATCGGAGCGCCTACGAGCAGTACTTC.

The chain employs TRBV19 and TRBJ2-7; D gene uncertain. Per the germline V gene, CDR1 is LNHDA and CDR2 is SQIVND (reference sequence). Trimming stripped 6 bases from V and 3 bases from J, with 15 bases between. This CDR3 is built from 14 residues. DNA of the CDR3: TGTGCCAGTAGCAGGTGGGCAGGTAACTACGAGCAGTACTTC. This gives the protein CASSRWAGNYEQYF.

The chain uses TRBV6-5 and TRBJ2-2; D is uncertain. The CDR3 has 13 amino acids. The germline V gene has CDR1 MNHEY and CDR2 SVGAGI. Trimming left V 2 bases short and J 5 bases short, with 6 bases between. As DNA, the CDR3 is TGTGCCAGCAGTTACATATCAACCGGGGAGCTGTTTTTT. Translated: CASSYISTGELFF.

This clonotype was counted only a few times. The rearrangement links TRBV2 to TRBJ2-3; 8 nucleotides align to TRBD2. CDR3 size: 17 residues. Germline-derived CDR1 and CDR2 are SNHLY and FYNNEI. V lost 3 bases and J lost 3; bases outside the gene matches: 11. The CDR3 here is CASSERGTGGPTDTQYF. CDR3 DNA sequence: TGTGCCAGCAGTGAGAGGGGCACGGGGGGGCCGACAGATACGCAGTATTTT.

This clonotype was observed a few times. The chain employs TRBV10-3 and TRBJ2-5; the D gene is possibly TRBD2 (5 bases). CDR3 length equals 13 residues. V dropped 10 bases and J dropped 4 bases, with 16 bases sitting between them. CDR1 and CDR2 from the germline V gene are ENHRY and SYGVKD. CDR3 nucleotide sequence: TGTGCCACCGAGTCCGGGGAGTCAGAGACCCAGTACTTC. It is translated as CATESGESETQYF.

This clonotype was seen only a few times. The J gene is TRBJ1-2, the V gene TRBV6-2 or TRBV6-3; D gene ambiguous. The CDR3 length is 13 residues. Germline CDR1 is MNHEY and CDR2 is SVGEGT. The ends were cut back, 2 bases at V and 6 bases at J, with 10 bases in the middle. Written as DNA, the CDR3 is TGTGCCAGCAGTTACACGATTACGGATGGCTACACCTTC. It translates to CASSYTITDGYTF.

V usage is TRBV6-2 or TRBV6-3 and J usage is TRBJ1-2; possibly TRBD1 for D (5 bases). The V end lost 6 bases, the J end lost 5 bases, and 19 bases lay between the germline ends. The CDR3 runs to 15 residues. Germline lookup yields CDR1 MNHEY and CDR2 SVGEGT. The CDR3 DNA is TGTGCCAGCAGGCGGGACGCATCTATACCGTATGGCTACACCTTC. This encodes CASRRDASIPYGYTF.

This chain links TRBV2 with TRBJ2-2; the D call may be TRBD1 or TRBD2 (5 bases each). The germline V gene encodes CDR1 SNHLY and CDR2 FYNNEI. The CDR3 is 14 amino acids. Trimming shortened V by 6 bases and J by 6 bases, and 14 bases separated the two germline ends. The CDR3 DNA follows: TGTGCCAGCAGCGTCCGGGACCTGGCCGGGGAGCTGTTTTTT. This translates into CASSVRDLAGELFF.

This clonotype showed up just a few times. V is TRBV27 and J is TRBJ1-1; D remains unclear. Germline V gene lookup returns CDR1 MNHEY and CDR2 SMNVEV (reference sequence). This CDR3 region has 13 residues. V lost 0 bases and J lost 4, with 6 bases in between. The CDR3 DNA sequence: TGTGCCAGCAGTTTATCGTCAGTCACTGAAGCTTTCTTT. Translation: CASSLSSVTEAFF.

This clonotype was counted at least ten times. The chain links TRBV12-3 or TRBV12-4 to TRBJ1-3, with TRBD1 matching 8 bases. This CDR3 has 19 amino acids. V was pared by 4 bases and J by 0 bases, with 14 bases of the junction left unmatched. CDR3 sequence: CASSSDRGRRVGSGNTIYF. The CDR3 region has the DNA TGTGCCAGCAGTTCCGACAGGGGCCGGCGCGTGGGCTCTGGAAACACCATATATTTT.

This clonotype has only a few counts. This sequence joins TRBV4-2 and TRBJ2-1, with D possibly matching TRBD2 (7 bases). CDR1 and CDR2 (germline): LGHNA, YNFKEQ. Trimming took off 0 bases at V and 2 bases at J, with 11 bases between the two ends. This CDR3 is built from 16 residues. The CDR3 sequence: CASSQEGGAAYNEQFF. The CDR3 DNA reads as TGTGCCAGCAGCCAAGAGGGGGGGGCGGCCTACAATGAGCAGTTCTTC.

This clonotype was picked up a small number of times. The V and J genes are TRBV28 and TRBJ1-5, with D unclear. Germline-derived CDR1 and CDR2 are MDHEN and SYDVKM. The V gene lost 8 bases and the J gene lost 2 bases, with 10 bases spanning the gap. The CDR3 spans 13 residues. In nucleotides, the CDR3 is TGTGCCAGCGGTGATTCCGGCAATCAGCCCCAGCATTTT. Its protein is CASGDSGNQPQHF.

This clonotype was observed at least ten times. This sequence joins TRBV12-5 and TRBJ1-1, with 8 bases matching TRBD1. Germline V CDR1 and CDR2: LGHNT, FRNRAP. CDR3 length equals 16 residues. The J segment lost 1 base and the V segment lost 5 bases, leaving 9 bases of the junction unmatched. The CDR3 here is CASGPLQGAPNTEAFF. Here the CDR3 DNA reads TGTGCTAGTGGTCCTCTCCAGGGGGCTCCGAACACTGAAGCTTTCTTT. The entire variable domain, with the rest obtained from reference TRBV12-5 and TRBJ1-1, is as follows: DARVTQTPRHKVTEMGQEVTMRCQPILGHNTVFWYRQTMMQGLELLAYFRNRAPLDDSGMPKDRFSAEMPDATLATLKIQPSEPRDSAVYFCASGPLQGAPNTEAFFGQGTRLTVV.

The chain is built from TRBV20-1 and TRBJ1-3; maybe TRBD1 (5 bases). Germline CDR1 and CDR2: DFQATT and SNEGSKA (reference sequence). Trimming took 0 bases from V and 7 from J, leaving 16 bases between them. CDR3 length equals 15 residues. The CDR3 here is CSARDPDNPANTIYF. For the CDR3, the DNA is TGCAGTGCTAGAGACCCGGACAACCCGGCGAACACCATATATTTT.

The rearrangement links TRBV6-8 to TRBJ2-3, with D unresolved. Germline V CDR1 and CDR2: MNHGY, SAAAGT. Trimming pared 9 bases from V and 6 bases from J, leaving 13 bases between. The CDR3 extends over 12 amino acids. The CDR3 loop reads CASGPPADTQYF. CDR3 bases: TGTGCCAGTGGGCCTCCCGCGGATACGCAGTATTTT.

The chain links TRBV4-2 to TRBJ1-3, with 7 bases fitting TRBD1. This CDR3 contains 13 residues. Germline V gene sequence: CDR1 LGHNA, CDR2 YNFKEQ. Unmatched junction bases numbered 1, after V lost 7 bases and J lost 1 base. In DNA form, the CDR3 reads TGTGCCAGCAAGGACAGGTCTGGAAACACCATATATTTT. It encodes CASKDRSGNTIYF.

Many counts were recorded for this clonotype. V usage is TRBV2 and J usage is TRBJ1-2; D unresolved. Trimming removed 6 bases at V and 0 bases at J, with 8 bases between. The CDR3 length is 13 residues. Germline values: CDR1 SNHLY, CDR2 FYNNEI. As DNA, the CDR3 is TGTGCCAGCAGCGGCAGAGCTAACTATGGCTACACCTTC. Residues: CASSGRANYGYTF.

The genes are TRBV14 and TRBJ1-1; D is unresolved. The CDR3 contains 13 residues. The germline CDR1 and CDR2 sequences are SGHDN and FVKESK. V lost 4 bases and J lost 11, with 17 bases in between. This CDR3 reads CASSPSRGPEAFF. The CDR3 DNA sequence: TGTGCCAGCAGCCCCAGTAGAGGGCCGGAGGCTTTCTTT.

J is TRBJ2-1 and V is TRBV9; 8 nucleotides line up with TRBD1. The germline CDR1 and CDR2 sequences are SGDLS and YYNGEE. This CDR3 contains 16 residues. V lost 4 bases and J lost 6; bases outside the gene matches: 12. CDR3 loop: CASSLTGGTEINEQFF. CDR3 bases: TGTGCCAGCAGCCTAACAGGGGGGACAGAAATCAATGAGCAGTTCTTC.